This TCR beta chain was profiled in a study of identical twins. General study findings and limits: Invariant MAIT and iNKT cells could partly confound zero-insertion analyses.

This clonotype was seen more than once but under ten times. Its antigen is unknown. It was template switching that added a universal primer site, and there were unique molecular identifiers on the cDNA. TCRdb re-analysed the 5' RACE reads in MiXCR, keeping a single row per CDR3 protein. Counted here are around 280,000 distinct CDR3 sequences, about 8.3% occurring once; the ten biggest clones make up approximately 2.1%. V lost 0 bases and J lost 6, with 7 bases in between. The germline V gene has CDR1 KGHSH and CDR2 LQKENI. This CDR3 contains 13 residues. No donor was unhealthy or non-Caucasian. This same sample was also taken into another study, of yellow fever vaccine responses in identical twins.

This sequence was found in a woman between 18 and 29 years old in good health. The sample was memory (CD45RO+) T cells sorted from blood. The chain is built from TRBV18 and TRBJ2-3; no clear D gene. The CDR3 DNA sequence: TGTGCCAGCTCACCACCTCTTCCGGATACGCAGTATTTT. This encodes CASSPPLPDTQYF.